Each of the 25 T cell receptor beta chains below was sequenced from the same sample in a study of vaccination and CD4 T cells after COVID-19. Once obtained from cultured CD4+ T cells, the DNA was sequenced using the Oncomine TCR Beta short-read assay. TCRdb processed the PCR reads anew with MiXCR; each CDR3 protein has one entry. The sample records 18,000 or so distinct CDR3 sequences, around 40% being singletons. Specified time point: late sampling 161 to 241 days after vaccination in a few convalescent patients. As for treatment: roughly 11-day PBMC culture with coronavirus spike peptide pools or control peptides (ViraFEST assay). These receptors have no identified antigens. The sequencing used CD4+ T cells from blood, cultured in vitro, collected about 7 months after SARS-CoV-2 vaccination. These receptors originate from a human donor who had recovered from COVID-19.

This clonotype was recorded a few times. J is TRBJ1-2 and V is TRBV11-3; D is unclear. CDR1 is SGHNT, CDR2 YENEEA, per germline. CDR3 length equals 12 residues. V was trimmed by 1 base and J by 5 bases, leaving 5 bases between them. Here the CDR3 DNA reads TGTGCCAGCAGCTTAGGCCAGTATGGCTACACCTTC. It encodes CASSLGQYGYTF.

This chain uses TRBV6-1 with TRBJ2-7, with a possible D match to TRBD1 (6 bases). Per germline, CDR1 MNHNS and CDR2 SASEGT. CDR3 length: 15 amino acids. Trimming removed 2 bases from V and 0 bases from J, with 11 bases in between. CDR3 sequence: CASSEWGRSSYEQYF. CDR3 nucleotides: TGTGCCAGCAGTGAATGGGGGCGGAGCTCCTACGAGCAGTACTTC.

The J gene is TRBJ2-3, the V gene TRBV20-1; TRBD1 aligns across 8 bases. The V gene's germline CDR1 is DFQATT and CDR2 SNEGSKA (reference sequence). The CDR3 extends over 14 amino acids. Unmatched junction bases numbered 9, after V lost 6 bases and J lost 4 bases. Here the CDR3 DNA reads TGCAGTGCCGACGACAGGGGCGGGGCAGATACGCAGTATTTT. This gives the protein CSADDRGGADTQYF.

Only a few counts were recorded for this clonotype. The chain has TRBV5-4 and TRBJ1-6; TRBD1 might be the D (5 bases). The CDR3 totals 15 residues. V was clipped by 1 base and J by 8 bases, with 13 bases between them. Germline V gene sequence: CDR1 SGHNT, CDR2 YYREEE (reference sequence). CDR3: CASSLKQGFDSPLHF. The CDR3 DNA follows: TGTGCCAGCAGCTTGAAGCAGGGCTTTGATTCACCCCTCCACTTT.

The chain employs TRBV7-2 and TRBJ2-2; 8 positions match TRBD1. The CDR3 has 14 residues. Trimming took 3 bases from V and 5 from J; bases not matched to a gene: 2. Germline V gene lookup returns CDR1 SGHTA and CDR2 FQGNSA. This chain's CDR3 is CASSFRQGTGELFF. The CDR3 DNA follows: TGTGCCAGCAGCTTCCGACAGGGGACCGGGGAGCTGTTTTTT.

V and J are TRBV6-4 and TRBJ1-2, with D possibly matching TRBD1 (5 bases). The V and J ends lost 3 bases and 7 bases respectively, with 15 bases between them. Per the germline V gene, CDR1 is MRHNA and CDR2 is SNTAGT. The CDR3 totals 14 residues. CDR3 nucleotides: TGTGCCAGCAGTGAAGAGCAGGGTTATGGTGGCTACACCTTC. Translation: CASSEEQGYGGYTF.

The chain recombines TRBV15 with TRBJ1-5; no firm D call. The CDR3 length is 13 residues. V lost 0 bases to trimming and J lost 6 bases, with 6 bases between them. Germline V lookup: CDR1 LNHNV, CDR2 YYDKDF (reference sequence). The DNA for the CDR3 is TGTGCCACCAGCAGAGATCGTAGTCAGCCCCAGCATTTT. Translated: CATSRDRSQPQHF.

This clonotype was observed a few times. The J gene is TRBJ2-5, the V gene TRBV6-2 or TRBV6-3, with D possibly being TRBD2 (6 bases). Germline CDR1 and CDR2: MNHEY and SVGEGT. V was cut by 5 bases and J by 5 bases, with 18 bases left in between. The CDR3 runs 15 residues. The CDR3 here is CASSGRGSRGETQYF. CDR3 sequence (DNA): TGTGCCAGCAGTGGCCGGGGGTCACGGGGGGAGACCCAGTACTTC.

The chain joins TRBV2 to TRBJ2-7; D possibly uses TRBD1 or TRBD2 (5 bases each). CDR3 length: 14 residues. The germline gives CDR1 SNHLY, CDR2 FYNNEI. V lost 4 bases and J 2 bases, leaving 12 bases between the germline ends. The CDR3 spells CASSGDEATYEQYF. CDR3 nucleotide sequence: TGTGCCAGCAGTGGGGACGAAGCTACCTACGAGCAGTACTTC.

The chain links TRBV19 to TRBJ1-2; D might be TRBD1 (5 bases). Germline CDR1 reads LNHDA; CDR2 reads SQIVND (reference sequence). V was pared by 2 bases and J by 5 bases, with 18 bases between. The CDR3 has 16 amino acids. The CDR3, as DNA: TGTGCCAGTAGTATAAACCTAGTTCGGGGGGGATATGGCTACACCTTC. Protein sequence: CASSINLVRGGYGYTF.

CDR3 bases: TGTGCCAGCACCTCGGTTGAGACCCAGTACTTC. Its protein is CASTSVETQYF. The chain joins TRBV25-1 to TRBJ2-5; no definite D call. Trimming took 7 bases from V and 5 from J, leaving 8 bases between them. There are 11 residues in the CDR3. Germline assignment: CDR1 MGHDK and CDR2 SYGVNS.

V is TRBV11-3 and J is TRBJ2-1; D remains ambiguous. The V end lost 3 bases, the J end lost 11 bases, and 17 bases lay between the germline ends. CDR1 and CDR2 (germline): SGHNT, YENEEA. The CDR3 totals 14 residues. The CDR3, as DNA: TGTGCCAGCAGCTTTATAGGGCCCGACCTCAAGCAGTTCTTC. Translation: CASSFIGPDLKQFF.

The CDR3 coding sequence is TGTGCCAGCAGCCTCGTGGGGGGAGCCAAAAACATTCAGTACTTC. It is translated as CASSLVGGAKNIQYF. The chain couples TRBV7-9 to TRBJ2-4; D possibly corresponds to TRBD2 (6 bases). CDR1 is SEHNR, CDR2 FQNEAQ, per germline (reference sequence). V was shortened by 5 bases and J by 0 bases, with 11 bases between the two germline ends. The CDR3 covers 15 residues.

As regards this clonotype: At one boundary the junction diverges from the germline segment, which might be a read error. V and J are TRBV20-1 and TRBJ2-3, with 10 positions matching TRBD2. The CDR3 contains 14 residues. Germline V gene lookup returns CDR1 DFQATT and CDR2 SNEGSKA (reference sequence). CDR3 sequence (DNA): TGCAGTGCGAGAGCGGGGGGGAACACAGATACGCAGTATTTT. Translating gives CSARAGGNTDTQYF.

The chain combines TRBV2 with TRBJ1-6; D gene unclear. This CDR3 spans 13 amino acids. Trimming took off 9 bases at V and 5 bases at J, with 11 bases between the two ends. Germline CDR1 SNHLY, CDR2 FYNNEI. CDR3 coding DNA: TGTGCCAGTAAGGGCCCCAATAATTCACCCCTCCACTTT. Its translation: CASKGPNNSPLHF.

V gene TRBV21-1 combines with J gene TRBJ1-2. TRBV21-1 is assigned pseudogene status. The CDR3 is 13 amino acids. In nucleotides, the CDR3 is TGTGCCAGCAGCCGCAAACCAAGTGGAGGCTACACCTTC. Protein sequence: CASSRKPSGGYTF.

This clonotype showed up just once. The chain uses TRBV6-1 and TRBJ2-3, with 7 positions matching TRBD1. J was trimmed by 3 bases and V by 2 bases; bases with no gene match: 5. Germline values: CDR1 MNHNS, CDR2 SASEGT. This CDR3 region has 15 residues. CDR3: CASSERAGGTDTQYF. In nucleotides, the CDR3 is TGTGCCAGCAGTGAACGGGCAGGGGGTACAGATACGCAGTATTTT.

This chain uses TRBV6-1 with TRBJ2-3, with unresolved D. V gave up 6 bases and J gave up 5 bases, with 12 bases separating them. Germline V gene data show CDR1 as MNHNS and CDR2 as SASEGT. This CDR3 region has 13 residues. CDR3 loop: CASRKWDVDTQYF. DNA of the CDR3: TGTGCCAGCAGAAAATGGGATGTAGATACGCAGTATTTT.

This clonotype was picked up a small number of times. The CDR3 DNA reads as TGCAGTGCTCCGCCTATGACAGGGGATGGCTACACCTTC. Translation gives CSAPPMTGDGYTF. The J gene is TRBJ1-2, the V gene TRBV20-1; 8 positions match TRBD1. Germline V gene lookup returns CDR1 DFQATT and CDR2 SNEGSKA (reference sequence). V lost 5 bases and J lost 6; bases outside the gene matches: 8. CDR3 size: 13 residues.

The V gene is TRBV11-2, the J gene TRBJ2-7; D may be TRBD1 or TRBD2 (5 bases each). Trimming took off 5 bases at V and 9 bases at J, with 14 bases between the two ends. Per the germline V gene, CDR1 is SGHAT and CDR2 is FQNNGV. The CDR3 spans 12 residues. DNA for the CDR3: TGTGCCAGCAGCCCTTCAGGGACGGGGCAGTACTTC. It yields the protein CASSPSGTGQYF. Based on the CDR3 plus reference TRBV11-2 and TRBJ2-7, the full variable domain is EAGVAQSPRYKIIEKRQSVAFWCNPISGHATLYWYQQILGQGPKLLIQFQNNGVVDDSQLPKDRFSAERLKGVDSTLKIQPAKLEDSAVYLCASSPSGTGQYFGPGTRLTVT.

The chain couples TRBV20-1 to TRBJ2-7; 7 positions match TRBD2. The V segment lost 5 bases and the J segment 6 bases; nucleotides outside the gene matches: 10. Germline V gene data show CDR1 as DFQATT and CDR2 as SNEGSKA (reference sequence). This CDR3 region has 13 residues. As DNA, the CDR3 is TGCAGTGCTGGACCGGGGGGAACCACCGAGCAGTACTTC. Residues: CSAGPGGTTEQYF.

This CDR3 reads CAIRKSQGLGANVLTF. The CDR3 bases are TGTGCCATCAGGAAATCCCAGGGGCTGGGGGCCAACGTCCTGACTTTC. This chain links TRBV10-3 with TRBJ2-6; D might be TRBD1 (6 bases). V was pared by 6 bases and J by 4 bases, with 16 bases between. CDR3 length: 16 residues. The germline V gene encodes CDR1 ENHRY and CDR2 SYGVKD.

This chain connects TRBV6-1 to TRBJ2-5; D is perhaps TRBD1 or TRBD2 (6 bases each). Germline V lookup: CDR1 MNHNS, CDR2 SASEGT. Trimming took off 6 bases at V and 1 base at J, with 12 bases between the two ends. There are 14 residues in the CDR3. Written as DNA, the CDR3 is TGTGCCAGCAGCCCCAGGGGACTCCAAGAGACCCAGTACTTC. This gives the protein CASSPRGLQETQYF.

This chain uses TRBV6-5 with TRBJ2-6; D remains ambiguous. The length of the CDR3 is 15 residues. With 1 base removed from V and 2 bases from J, the gap between germline ends came to 6 bases. Germline loops: CDR1 MNHEY, CDR2 SVGAGI. Here the CDR3 DNA reads TGTGCCAGCAGTTACTTTGGTACTGGGGCCAACGTCCTGACTTTC. Translation: CASSYFGTGANVLTF.

The gene calls are TRBV19 and TRBJ1-5; possibly TRBD1 for D (5 bases). This CDR3 is built from 16 residues. Germline CDR1 and CDR2: LNHDA and SQIVND (reference sequence). Trimming shortened V by 2 bases and J by 2 bases, and 13 bases separated the two germline ends. CDR3 residues: CASSIPGQGGNQPQHF. The CDR3 coding sequence is TGTGCCAGTAGTATACCGGGGCAGGGAGGCAATCAGCCCCAGCATTTT. Drawing the rest from reference TRBV19 and TRBJ1-5, the complete variable domain is DGGITQSPKYLFRKEGQNVTLSCEQNLNHDAMYWYRQDPGQGLRLIYYSQIVNDFQKGDIAEGYSVSREKKESFPLTVTSAQKNPTAFYLCASSIPGQGGNQPQHFGDGTRLSIL.